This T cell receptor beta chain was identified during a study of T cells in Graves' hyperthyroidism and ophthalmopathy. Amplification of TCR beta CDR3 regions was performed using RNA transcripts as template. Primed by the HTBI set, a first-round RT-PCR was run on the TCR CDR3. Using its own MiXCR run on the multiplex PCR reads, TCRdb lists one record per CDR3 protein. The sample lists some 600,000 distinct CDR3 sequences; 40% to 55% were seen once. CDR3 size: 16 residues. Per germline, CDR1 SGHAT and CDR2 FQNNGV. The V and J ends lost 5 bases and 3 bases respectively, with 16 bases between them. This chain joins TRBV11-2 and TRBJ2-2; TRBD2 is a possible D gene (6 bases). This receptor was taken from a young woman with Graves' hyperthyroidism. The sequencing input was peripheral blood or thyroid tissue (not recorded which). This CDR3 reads CASSIRGKVDTGELFF. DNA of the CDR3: TGTGCCAGCAGCATCCGGGGGAAGGTGGACACCGGGGAGCTGTTTTTT.